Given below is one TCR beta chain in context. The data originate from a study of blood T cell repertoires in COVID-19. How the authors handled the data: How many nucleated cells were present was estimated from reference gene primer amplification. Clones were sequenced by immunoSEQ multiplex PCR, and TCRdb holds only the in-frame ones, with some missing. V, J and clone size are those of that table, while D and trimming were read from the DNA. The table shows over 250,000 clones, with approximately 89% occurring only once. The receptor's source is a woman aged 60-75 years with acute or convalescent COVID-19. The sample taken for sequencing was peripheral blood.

In DNA, the CDR3 is TGTGCCAGTAGACTGGACAGAATGAACACTGAAGCTTTCTTT. Its translation: CASRLDRMNTEAFF. This chain uses TRBV19 with TRBJ1-1; D perhaps matches TRBD1 (6 bases). Germline CDR1 and CDR2: LNHDA and SQIVND (reference sequence). V was cut by 6 bases and J by 0 bases, with 11 bases left in between. CDR3 length: 14 residues.